The 13 T cell receptor beta chains presented below share a single source sample, sequenced in a study of Ad26.COV2.S vaccination and SARS-CoV-2 variants. Here immunoSEQ multiplex PCR was the method, and the copy in TCRdb shows in-frame clones only, minus some. The sample lists approximately 460,000 clones; 70% to 90% were seen once. The treatment denotes: some 20 received Ad26.COV2.S at low or high dose, single or two shots; about 5 received placebo; per-sample allocation not given. Material that was analyzed had been drawn on day 63 after the first vaccine or placebo injection. Specimen: peripheral blood, collected in a trial of Ad26.COV2.S vaccine versus placebo. These TCRs come from a person between 18 and 59 years old who received the Ad26.COV2.S COVID-19 vaccine or a placebo.

V is TRBV18 and J is TRBJ1-2; D uncertain. The length of the CDR3 is 15 residues. Per the germline V gene, CDR1 is KGHSH and CDR2 is LQKENI. The V gene lost 2 bases and the J gene lost 1 base, with 11 bases spanning the gap. CDR3 sequence (DNA): TGTGCCAGCTCACCAGATTCGGGGTATAACTATGGCTACACCTTC. It encodes CASSPDSGYNYGYTF.

This rearrangement joins TRBV3-1 (or the pseudogene TRBV3-2) to TRBJ2-2, with D perhaps assigned TRBD1 or TRBD2 (5 bases each). The CDR3 is 16 residues long. CDR1 and CDR2 (germline): LGHDT, YNNKEL (reference sequence). V gave up 1 base and J gave up 6 bases, with 15 bases separating them. DNA of the CDR3: TGTGCCAGCAGCCAAGGGGGACGGGCTGGCGCCGGGGAGCTGTTTTTT. Its protein product is CASSQGGRAGAGELFF.

This chain joins TRBV12-3 or TRBV12-4 and TRBJ1-2; D unclear. The V end was cut by 3 bases, the J end by 7 bases, with 6 bases between. The CDR3 covers 11 residues. As DNA, the CDR3 is TGTGCCAGCAGTTTTTCACTTGGCTACACCTTC. It codes for CASSFSLGYTF.

This chain joins TRBV28 and TRBJ2-7, with 9 nucleotides matching TRBD1. The V gene's germline CDR1 is MDHEN and CDR2 SYDVKM. After removal of 5 bases from V and 5 bases from J, the junction contained 13 bases not matched to a gene. The CDR3 runs to 16 residues. CDR3 loop: CASSSLSGQGSHEQYF. CDR3 nucleotide sequence: TGTGCCAGCAGTAGCCTATCCGGACAGGGGTCCCACGAGCAGTACTTC.

J is TRBJ1-1 and V is TRBV5-1; D is unclear. The CDR3 has 14 residues. CDR1 SGHRS and CDR2 YFSETQ come from the germline V gene. Trimming shortened V by 4 bases and J by 4 bases, and 14 bases separated the two germline ends. CDR3 DNA: TGCGCCAGCAGCCTCGGGCCTTCGGGCACTGAAGCTTTCTTT. It translates to CASSLGPSGTEAFF.

The chain uses TRBV9 and TRBJ2-2; D tentatively fits TRBD1 or TRBD2 (6 bases each). Germline CDR1 and CDR2: SGDLS and YYNGEE. V dropped 0 bases and J dropped 9 bases, with 18 bases sitting between them. There are 16 residues in the CDR3. CDR3 DNA: TGTGCCAGCAGCGTAGGGGGGGCGGATAGGCGTCGGGAGCTGTTTTTT. It yields the protein CASSVGGADRRRELFF.

CDR3 protein: CASSFTSGRNYEQYF. In DNA form, the CDR3 reads TGTGCCAGCAGTTTTACTAGCGGAAGGAACTACGAGCAGTACTTC. The chain recombines TRBV27 with TRBJ2-7; 8 bases fit TRBD2. V shed 3 bases and J 3 bases; nucleotides not matched to a gene: 7. The germline V gene has CDR1 MNHEY and CDR2 SMNVEV (reference sequence). The CDR3 extends over 15 amino acids.

The chain uses TRBV2 and TRBJ2-3, with 9 bases that match TRBD1. This CDR3 is built from 14 residues. J was trimmed by 4 bases and V by 5 bases; bases with no gene match: 4. Germline CDR1 SNHLY, CDR2 FYNNEI. In DNA form, the CDR3 reads TGTGCCAGCAGTTTAACAGGGGGCCCAGATACGCAGTATTTT. Amino acid sequence: CASSLTGGPDTQYF.

The rearrangement joins TRBV6-2 or TRBV6-3 to TRBJ2-1; TRBD2 is a possible D gene (5 bases). Germline V gene data show CDR1 as MNHEY and CDR2 as SVGEGT. CDR3 length equals 12 residues. V shed 2 bases and J shed 15 bases, with 14 bases lying between them. CDR3 in amino acids: CASSYPADLRFF. The CDR3 region has the DNA TGTGCCAGCAGTTACCCAGCGGACCTGCGGTTCTTC.

The chain is built from TRBV19 and TRBJ2-3; 8 nucleotides align to TRBD2. The ends lost 4 bases at V and 9 bases at J; junction bases unmatched: 6. Looked up from germline, CDR1 is LNHDA and CDR2 is SQIVND (reference sequence). The CDR3 totals 13 residues. CDR3 protein: CASSTAGGETQYF. CDR3 in DNA: TGTGCCAGTAGTACCGCGGGGGGAGAGACGCAGTATTTT.

This sequence joins TRBV5-8 and TRBJ2-1; no firm D call. This CDR3 has 17 residues. The germline CDR1 and CDR2 sequences are SGHTS and YDEGEE. Trimming removed 0 bases at V and 0 bases at J, with 13 bases between. For the CDR3, the DNA is TGTGCCAGCAGCTTGGCCCGGCAGCCCCTCTCCTACAATGAGCAGTTCTTC. Translating it yields CASSLARQPLSYNEQFF.

J is TRBJ2-7 and V is TRBV6-5, with D possibly TRBD1 on 5 matching bases. The V and J ends lost 7 bases and 1 base respectively, with 17 bases between them. This CDR3 has 15 amino acids. Germline CDR1 is MNHEY and CDR2 is SVGAGI. CDR3 nucleotides: TGTGCCAGCATGACCCAGGGTCGACCTTCCTACGAGCAGTACTTC. Its translation: CASMTQGRPSYEQYF.

CDR3 in amino acids: CSVEGTSGHYNEQFF. For the CDR3, the DNA is TGCAGCGTTGAAGGGACTAGCGGGCACTACAATGAGCAGTTCTTC. The chain recombines TRBV29-1 with TRBJ2-1; TRBD2 aligns across 11 bases. The germline V gene encodes CDR1 SQVTM and CDR2 ANQGSEA. The CDR3 consists of 15 residues. V lost 1 base, J lost 3 bases, and 2 bases stayed unmatched.